A selection of T cell receptor beta chains follows, all from one sample in a study of cytomegalovirus exposure and HLA in healthy donors. Clones were sequenced by immunoSEQ multiplex PCR, and TCRdb holds only the in-frame ones, with some missing. The table has about 180,000 clones, roughly 77% seen once. Sequencing was done on a sample of PBMCs. The receptors originated from a woman in her thirties in good health and CMV-seronegative. The CDR3 runs from the conserved cysteine through the conserved F or W. The D gene is left open where the match is weak. Only part of the rows carry a size: once, few, many, or a class if the clone is expanded.

J: TRBJ2-7; size: .; length: 15; D: .; V: TRBV4-2; CDR3: CASSQKNRQSYEQYF; DNA: TGTGCCAGCAGCCAAAAGAATAGACAGTCCTACGAGCAGTACTTC
J: TRBJ2-3; size: .; length: 14; D: .; V: TRBV9; CDR3: CASSVGLVRDTQYF; DNA: TGTGCCAGCAGCGTTGGTCTAGTCAGAGATACGCAGTATTTT
J: TRBJ1-1; size: .; length: 13; D: .; V: TRBV18; CDR3: CASAVDSFTEAFF; DNA: TGTGCCAGCGCCGTCGACAGTTTCACTGAAGCTTTCTTT
J: TRBJ1-1; size: .; length: 13; D: .; V: TRBV6-4; CDR3: CASSTRVGTEAFF; DNA: TGTGCCAGCAGTACCAGGGTGGGCACTGAAGCTTTCTTT
J: TRBJ1-2; size: .; length: 16; D: .; V: TRBV7-9; CDR3: CASSTQDIPPNYGYTF; DNA: TGTGCCAGCAGCACACAGGACATACCCCCTAACTATGGCTACACCTTC
J: TRBJ1-5; size: .; length: 13; D: .; V: TRBV19; CDR3: CASSEVGNQPQHF; DNA: TGTGCCAGTAGTGAGGTGGGCAATCAGCCCCAGCATTTT
J: TRBJ2-1; size: once; length: 16; D: TRBD1; V: TRBV7-8; CDR3: CASSPTGDMSYNEQFF; DNA: TGTGCCAGCAGCCCTACAGGGGATATGTCCTACAATGAGCAGTTCTTC
J: TRBJ1-4; size: .; length: 18; D: .; V: TRBV5-6; CDR3: CASSLAGGIRATNEKLFF; DNA: TGTGCCAGCAGCTTGGCCGGAGGAATCAGAGCAACTAATGAAAAACTGTTTTTT
J: TRBJ2-1; size: .; length: 14; D: .; V: TRBV5-1; CDR3: CASSFLGGANEQFF; DNA: TGCGCCAGCAGCTTTCTCGGGGGAGCCAATGAGCAGTTCTTC
J: TRBJ2-1; size: .; length: 15; D: .; V: TRBV6-5; CDR3: CASSYSRHSYNEQFF; DNA: TGTGCCAGCAGTTACTCGAGGCACTCATACAATGAGCAGTTCTTC
J: TRBJ2-1; size: few; length: 12; D: .; V: TRBV29-1; CDR3: CSGGGRNNEQFF; DNA: TGCAGCGGGGGAGGACGAAACAATGAGCAGTTCTTC
J: TRBJ2-5; size: .; length: 17; D: TRBD2; V: TRBV5-1; CDR3: CASSRTLFSGGQETQYF; DNA: TGCGCCAGCAGCAGGACCCTCTTTAGCGGGGGTCAAGAGACCCAGTACTTC
J: TRBJ2-7; size: .; length: 15; D: TRBD1; V: TRBV19; CDR3: CASSIFDRGFGEQYF; DNA: TGTGCCAGTAGTATCTTTGACAGGGGATTTGGGGAGCAGTACTTC
J: TRBJ1-5; size: .; length: 15; D: .; V: TRBV10-2; CDR3: CASSEWGGSNQPQHF; DNA: TGCGCCAGCAGTGAGTGGGGGGGCAGCAATCAGCCCCAGCATTTT